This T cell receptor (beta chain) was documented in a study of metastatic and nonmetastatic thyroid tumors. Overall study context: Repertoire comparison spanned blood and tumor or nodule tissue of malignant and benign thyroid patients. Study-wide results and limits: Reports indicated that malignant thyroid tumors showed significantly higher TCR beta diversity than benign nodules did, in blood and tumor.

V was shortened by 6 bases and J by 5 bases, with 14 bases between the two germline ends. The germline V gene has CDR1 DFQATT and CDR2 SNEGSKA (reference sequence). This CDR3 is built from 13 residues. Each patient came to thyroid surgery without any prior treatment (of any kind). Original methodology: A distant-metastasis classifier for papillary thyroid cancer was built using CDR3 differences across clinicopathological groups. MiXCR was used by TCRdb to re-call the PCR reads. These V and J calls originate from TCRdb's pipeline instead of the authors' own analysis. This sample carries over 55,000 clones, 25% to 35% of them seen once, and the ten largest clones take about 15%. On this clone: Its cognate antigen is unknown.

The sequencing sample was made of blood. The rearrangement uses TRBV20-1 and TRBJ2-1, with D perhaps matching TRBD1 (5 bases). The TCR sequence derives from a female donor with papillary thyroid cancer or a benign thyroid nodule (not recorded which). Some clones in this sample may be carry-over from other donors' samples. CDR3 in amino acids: CSATNDRHNEQFF. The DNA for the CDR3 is TGCAGTGCCACAAACGACAGACACAATGAGCAGTTCTTC.